The sequence of this T cell receptor (beta chain) was determined in a study of beta chain features in type 1 diabetes. Populations isolated by sorting all had purity greater than 95%. Comments on this clone: Antigen unknown.

General study points: Insertions at VDJ junctions were less frequent in type 1 diabetes patients. These patients also deleted more nucleotides at the same junctions. Shorter TCRB CDR3s, moderately but significantly so, marked every one of the four CD4+ subsets in Type 1 diabetes patients. Using cDNA template may skew counts toward highly expressing activated cells.

The length of the CDR3 is 17 residues. The germline CDR1 and CDR2 sequences are SGHNT and YYREEE (reference sequence). V was pared by 5 bases and J by 5 bases, with 11 bases of the junction left unmatched. The isolated RNA, all of it, was reverse transcribed, so expressed TCRB transcripts were what got sequenced. Some clones are missing from TCRdb's copy, which holds only in-frame ones; the method was immunoSEQ multiplex PCR. Here the sample spans more than 550,000 clones, over 12% being singletons. The clonotype originates from a young man with type 1 diabetes. The V and J genes are TRBV5-4 and TRBJ2-1; 12 bases fit TRBD1. Source material: naive CD4+ T cells from blood. The CDR3 DNA is TGTGCCAGCAGTACTGCCCCGGGACAGGGGGCTCACAATGAGCAGTTCTTC. It codes for CASSTAPGQGAHNEQFF.